Below are 18 T cell receptor beta chains sequenced from a single sample in a study of cytomegalovirus exposure and HLA in healthy donors. Primers: 60 Vbeta forward and 13 Jbeta reverse. Measured with immunoSEQ multiplex PCR; TCRdb has only the in-frame clones, and not every one. Here the sample spans around 100,000 clones, 50% to 80% being singletons. Sample: PBMCs. Source of these receptors: a man aged 25-45 years in good health and CMV-seronegative.

The V call is TRBV29-1, the J call TRBJ1-1; D ambiguous. Germline CDR1 reads SQVTM; CDR2 reads ANQGSEA. The CDR3 is 14 amino acids. Trimming left V 4 bases short and J 1 base short, with 13 bases between. The CDR3 is CSVAFRLTNTEAFF. CDR3 nucleotide sequence: TGCAGCGTTGCCTTCCGACTGACGAACACTGAAGCTTTCTTT.

This clone was recorded a few times. This chain connects TRBV30 to TRBJ2-7; D call uncertain. CDR1 is GTSNPN, CDR2 SVGIG, per germline (reference sequence). The CDR3 spans 14 residues. With 0 bases removed from V and 2 bases from J, the gap between germline ends came to 11 bases. CDR3 residues: CAWSVLGDTYEQYF. Here the CDR3 DNA reads TGTGCCTGGAGTGTACTTGGAGATACCTACGAGCAGTACTTC.

J is TRBJ2-7 and V is TRBV5-1; 11 positions match TRBD2. The CDR3 length is 15 residues. Unmatched junction bases numbered 8, after V lost 9 bases and J lost 0 bases. Germline V lookup: CDR1 SGHRS, CDR2 YFSETQ. CDR3 in DNA: TGCGCCACCCGACTAGCGGGGTATGCCTCCTACGAGCAGTACTTC. This encodes CATRLAGYASYEQYF.

The chain employs TRBV7-9 and TRBJ2-5; D might be TRBD2 (6 bases). CDR3 length: 15 amino acids. The germline gives CDR1 SEHNR, CDR2 FQNEAQ (reference sequence). Trimming took 1 base from V and 2 from J, leaving 11 bases between them. The CDR3 sequence is CASSLVWAGQETQYF. DNA of the CDR3: TGTGCCAGCAGCTTAGTGTGGGCGGGGCAAGAGACCCAGTACTTC.

The J gene is TRBJ2-7, the V gene TRBV5-1, with D possibly TRBD1 on 7 matching bases. Germline CDR1 reads SGHRS; CDR2 reads YFSETQ. This CDR3 is 18 amino acids long. Trimming removed 0 bases at V and 7 bases at J, with 26 bases between. The CDR3 region is CASSLVPGGMGGVVEQYF. The DNA of the CDR3 is TGCGCCAGCAGCTTGGTTCCAGGGGGGATGGGGGGAGTAGTGGAGCAGTACTTC.

This clone has more than one count but fewer than ten. The genes are TRBV30 and TRBJ1-1; tentatively, D is TRBD1 (5 bases). The CDR3 has 15 residues. The V gene lost 0 bases and the J gene lost 4 bases, with 15 bases spanning the gap. Germline V gives CDR1 GTSNPN, CDR2 SVGIG (reference sequence). The CDR3 coding sequence is TGTGCCTGGAGTGTGCGCGGGGGGACGGGCACTGAAGCTTTCTTT. Its protein is CAWSVRGGTGTEAFF.

CDR3 DNA sequence: TGTGCCAGCAGCTTAGGCTCGGGGACTAGCACCAATGAGCAGTTCTTC. Residues: CASSLGSGTSTNEQFF. J is TRBJ2-1 and V is TRBV11-2, with TRBD2 matching 9 bases. Germline V gene data show CDR1 as SGHAT and CDR2 as FQNNGV. The CDR3 is 16 residues long. V shed 1 base and J 6 bases; nucleotides not matched to a gene: 7.

This clone was seen more than once but under ten times. J is TRBJ2-7 and V is TRBV4-1; 8 nucleotides line up with TRBD1. Germline assignment: CDR1 MGHRA and CDR2 YSYEKL. The junction had 4 bases not matched to a gene; V was cut back by 3 bases and J by 0 bases. This CDR3 has 15 amino acids. CDR3 DNA sequence: TGCGCCAGCAGCCAGGACAGGGCTAACTCCTACGAGCAGTACTTC. Its protein product is CASSQDRANSYEQYF.

This clone came up a few times. The rearrangement links TRBV29-1 to TRBJ1-2, with D possibly being TRBD1 (5 bases). The ends were cut back, 3 bases at V and 7 bases at J, with 21 bases in the middle. Per the germline V gene, CDR1 is SQVTM and CDR2 is ANQGSEA. This CDR3 has 15 residues. This CDR3 reads CSVDPLRGGIFGYTF. The DNA of the CDR3 is TGCAGCGTTGACCCCCTCCGGGGGGGAATCTTTGGCTACACCTTC.

This clone was recorded once. A read error may account for a junction end that differs from germline. The rearrangement uses TRBV6-5 and TRBJ1-2, with 10 bases aligning to TRBD1. Germline CDR1 is MNHEY and CDR2 is SVGAGI. This CDR3 comprises 15 residues. This CDR3 reads CASGYSRQGARGYTF. The CDR3 DNA sequence: TGTGCCAGCGGTTACTCCAGACAGGGGGCCCGTGGCTACACCTTC.

The chain recombines TRBV7-3 with TRBJ2-5, with 9 bases lining up with TRBD1. J gave up 5 bases and V 4 bases, and 2 bases lay outside the gene matches. Germline loops: CDR1 SGHTA, CDR2 FQGTGA. This CDR3 has 13 residues. The CDR3 nucleotides read TGTGCCAGCAGCTCCGACAGGGGGGAGACCCAGTACTTC. Amino acids: CASSSDRGETQYF.

V gene TRBV11-1 combines with J gene TRBJ2-3, with D possibly being TRBD2 (6 bases). The V end was cut by 1 base, the J end by 2 bases, with 10 bases between. CDR1 SGHAT and CDR2 FQDESV come from the germline V gene (reference sequence). The CDR3 has 15 residues. CDR3: CASSLDGGLTDTQYF. In nucleotides, the CDR3 is TGTGCCAGCAGCTTAGACGGGGGACTCACAGATACGCAGTATTTT.

There are a few counts of this clone. At one boundary the junction diverges from the germline segment, which might be a read error. The chain has TRBV7-9 and TRBJ2-7; the D gene is possibly TRBD2 (5 bases). The germline gives CDR1 SEHNR, CDR2 FQNEAQ (reference sequence). The CDR3 spans 12 residues. CDR3 region: CSSTVSGGEQYF. The CDR3 region has the DNA TGTTCCAGCACCGTAAGCGGCGGCGAGCAGTACTTC. The entire variable domain, with the rest obtained from reference TRBV7-9 and TRBJ2-7, is as follows: DTGVSQNPRHKITKRGQNVTFRCDPISEHNRLYWYRQTLGQGPEFLTYFQNEAQLEKSRLLSDRFSAERPKGSFSTLEIQRTEQGDSAMYLCSSTVSGGEQYFGPGTRLTVT.

This clone was detected only once. V usage is TRBV29-1 and J usage is TRBJ2-4, with a possible D match to TRBD2 (5 bases). The CDR3 covers 12 residues. The V end was cut by 3 bases, the J end by 11 bases, with 14 bases between. Germline assignment: CDR1 SQVTM and CDR2 ANQGSEA. CDR3 sequence: CSVEVKASLQYF. The CDR3 nucleotides are TGCAGCGTTGAGGTTAAAGCTAGCCTTCAGTACTTC.

V gene TRBV5-1 combines with J gene TRBJ2-3; the D is unclear. Trimming shortened V by 0 bases and J by 2 bases, and 7 bases separated the two germline ends. The CDR3 has 14 amino acids. The germline gives CDR1 SGHRS, CDR2 YFSETQ. CDR3: CASSLVADTDTQYF. The CDR3 DNA reads as TGCGCCAGCAGCTTGGTGGCAGACACAGATACGCAGTATTTT. Full variable domain (rest looked up from reference TRBV5-1 and TRBJ2-3): KAGVTQTPRYLIKTRGQQVTLSCSPISGHRSVSWYQQTPGQGLQFLFEYFSETQRNKGNFPGRFSGRQFSNSRSEMNVSTLELGDSALYLCASSLVADTDTQYFGPGTRLTVL.

The chain uses TRBV4-2 and TRBJ2-1; 8 bases map to TRBD2. The J segment lost 6 bases and the V segment lost 3 bases, leaving 10 bases of the junction unmatched. Germline-derived CDR1 and CDR2 are LGHNA and YNFKEQ. The CDR3 covers 16 residues. CDR3 nucleotide sequence: TGTGCCAGCAGCCATGAAATCGGGGGGGCGGCCAATGAGCAGTTCTTC. Translation gives CASSHEIGGAANEQFF.

J is TRBJ2-1 and V is TRBV7-3, with 8 bases aligning to TRBD2. The CDR3 is made up of 14 amino acids. Trimming removed 2 bases from V and 7 bases from J; junction bases left unmatched: 4. Germline assignment: CDR1 SGHTA and CDR2 FQGTGA. CDR3 bases: TGTGCCAGCAGCTTAGCGGGAGGTTCAAATGAGCAGTTCTTC. This codes for CASSLAGGSNEQFF.

On this clone itself: Relative to the germline gene, one junction end is altered; a read error may explain this. The chain uses TRBV7-7 and TRBJ2-2; D gene ambiguous. The germline gives CDR1 SSHAT, CDR2 FNYEAQ (reference sequence). The CDR3 covers 14 residues. Here the CDR3 reads CASSFTENTGELFF. The CDR3 region has the DNA TGTGCTAGCAGCTTCACAGAGAACACCGGGGAGCTGTTTTTT.